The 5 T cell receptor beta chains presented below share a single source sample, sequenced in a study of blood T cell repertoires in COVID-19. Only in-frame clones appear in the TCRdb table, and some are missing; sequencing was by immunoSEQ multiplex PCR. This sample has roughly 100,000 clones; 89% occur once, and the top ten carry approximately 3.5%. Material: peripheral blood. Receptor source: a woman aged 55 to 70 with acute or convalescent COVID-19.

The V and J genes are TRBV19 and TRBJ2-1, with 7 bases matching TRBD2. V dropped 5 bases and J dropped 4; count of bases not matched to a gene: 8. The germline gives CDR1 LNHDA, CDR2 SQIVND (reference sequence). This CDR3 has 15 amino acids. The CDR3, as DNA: TGTGCCAGTAGTCGACTAGCCTTAGGTTACAATGAGCAGTTCTTC. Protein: CASSRLALGYNEQFF.

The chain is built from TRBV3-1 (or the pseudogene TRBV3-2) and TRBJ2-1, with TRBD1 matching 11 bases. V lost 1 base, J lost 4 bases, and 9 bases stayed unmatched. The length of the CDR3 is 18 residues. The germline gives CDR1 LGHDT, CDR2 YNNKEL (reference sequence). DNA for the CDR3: TGTGCCAGCAGCCAAGTGGCCGGACAGGGGGCGGGTTACAATGAGCAGTTCTTC. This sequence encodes CASSQVAGQGAGYNEQFF.

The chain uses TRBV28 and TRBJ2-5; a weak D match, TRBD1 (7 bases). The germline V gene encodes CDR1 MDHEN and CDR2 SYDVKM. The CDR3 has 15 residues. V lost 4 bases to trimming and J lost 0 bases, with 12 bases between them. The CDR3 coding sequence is TGTGCCAGCAGTTCGACAGGGAGGTACCAAGAGACCCAGTACTTC. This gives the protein CASSSTGRYQETQYF.

The CDR3 here is CASSKEGSASGEKLFF. The CDR3 region has the DNA TGTGCCAGCAGCAAAGAAGGATCGGCAAGCGGTGAAAAACTGTTTTTT. The chain uses TRBV21-1 and TRBJ1-4. TRBV21-1 counts as a pseudogene. The CDR3 length is 16 residues.

CDR3 coding DNA: TGTGCCAGCAGCCCCCTGCGACAGGGGGCTGAAGCTTTCTTT. This sequence encodes CASSPLRQGAEAFF. This chain links TRBV3-1 (or the pseudogene TRBV3-2) with TRBJ1-1; 9 nucleotides align to TRBD1. This CDR3 comprises 14 residues. V shed 4 bases and J 6 bases; nucleotides not matched to a gene: 6. Looked up from germline, CDR1 is LGHDT and CDR2 is YNNKEL (reference sequence).